The rows below give T cell receptor beta chains drawn from one sample of a study of tumor-infiltrating lymphocytes in localized non-small cell lung cancer. Assay: immunoSEQ multiplex PCR; the TCRdb copy retains only in-frame clones and omits some. Altogether around 12,000 clones are present, around four fifths being singletons, with the ten largest covering around 12%. Sequenced: uninvolved lung tissue not adjacent to the tumor. All receptors come from a human donor with non-small cell lung cancer. Both conserved end residues are part of each CDR3. The D gene is left open where the match is weak. The listing skips clone size in some rows; elsewhere it reads once, few, many or a size class.

d_gene: TRBD2
len: 17
j_gene: TRBJ2-1
abundance: few
v_gene: TRBV5-4
CDR3nt: TGTGCCAGCAGCTCTTGGACTAGCGGGGGGGCCTACAATGAGCAGTTCTTC
CDR3aa: CASSSWTSGGAYNEQFF

d_gene: -
len: 15
j_gene: TRBJ2-1
abundance: -
v_gene: TRBV4-3
CDR3nt: TGCGCCAGCAGCCAGGCTACTAGCTCCTACAATGAGCAGTTCTTC
CDR3aa: CASSQATSSYNEQFF

d_gene: -
len: 12
j_gene: TRBJ1-1
abundance: -
v_gene: TRBV19
CDR3nt: TGTGCCAGTAGTCGAAGGGGGTTTGAAGCTTTCTTT
CDR3aa: CASSRRGFEAFF

d_gene: TRBD1
len: 14
j_gene: TRBJ1-1
abundance: -
v_gene: TRBV7-6
CDR3nt: TGTGCCAGCAGCCCGAGACAGGGGGGGACTGAAGCTTTCTTT
CDR3aa: CASSPRQGGTEAFF

d_gene: TRBD1
len: 15
j_gene: TRBJ2-6
abundance: -
v_gene: TRBV13
CDR3nt: TGTGCCAGCAGCGGAAGGGGGCTCGGGGCCAACGTCCTGACTTTC
CDR3aa: CASSGRGLGANVLTF

d_gene: TRBD2
len: 13
j_gene: TRBJ2-4
abundance: -
v_gene: TRBV19
CDR3nt: TGTGCCAGTGGGACTACGTCCAAAAACATTCAGTACTTC
CDR3aa: CASGTTSKNIQYF

d_gene: -
len: 11
j_gene: TRBJ2-3
abundance: -
v_gene: TRBV20-1
CDR3nt: TGCAGTGCATCCAGGGTAGATACGCAGTATTTT
CDR3aa: CSASRVDTQYF

d_gene: -
len: 14
j_gene: TRBJ1-4
abundance: -
v_gene: TRBV30
CDR3nt: TGTGCCTGGAGTGGGGGGGGAGTCACAATGGAACTGTTTTTT
CDR3aa: CAWSGGGVTMELFF

d_gene: TRBD2
len: 15
j_gene: TRBJ2-5
abundance: -
v_gene: TRBV2
CDR3nt: TGTGCCAGCAGTCCGACTAGCGGGGGGGCCGAGACCCAGTACTTC
CDR3aa: CASSPTSGGAETQYF

d_gene: TRBD1
len: 14
j_gene: TRBJ1-1
abundance: -
v_gene: TRBV6-6
CDR3nt: TGTGCCAGCAGTTGGACAGGGCTGAACACTGAAGCTTTCTTT
CDR3aa: CASSWTGLNTEAFF

d_gene: TRBD2
len: 16
j_gene: TRBJ2-5
abundance: -
v_gene: TRBV5-4
CDR3nt: TGTGCCAGCAGCTCGTCAACTAGCGACCATCGGGAGACCCAGTACTTC
CDR3aa: CASSSSTSDHRETQYF

d_gene: -
len: 16
j_gene: TRBJ2-3
abundance: -
v_gene: TRBV5-5
CDR3nt: TGTGCCAGCAGCTCGTTCCTACTCGACTACACAGATACGCAGTATTTT
CDR3aa: CASSSFLLDYTDTQYF

d_gene: TRBD1
len: 17
j_gene: TRBJ1-1
abundance: -
v_gene: TRBV19
CDR3nt: TGTGCCAGTAGTATGAATCCGGGGACAGGGTCCAACACTGAAGCTTTCTTT
CDR3aa: CASSMNPGTGSNTEAFF

d_gene: -
len: 14
j_gene: TRBJ1-2
abundance: -
v_gene: TRBV7-8
CDR3nt: TGTGCCAGCAGCTTAGCGGGGCAGCCCTATGGCTACACCTTC
CDR3aa: CASSLAGQPYGYTF

d_gene: -
len: 14
j_gene: TRBJ1-1
abundance: medium-sized
v_gene: TRBV5-6
CDR3nt: TGTGCCAGCAGCTTGGGACACCAGAACACTGAAGCTTTCTTT
CDR3aa: CASSLGHQNTEAFF

d_gene: -
len: 17
j_gene: TRBJ2-6
abundance: -
v_gene: TRBV4-3
CDR3nt: TGCGCCAGCAGCCAAGGGATCCAGGGTTCTGGGGCCAACGTCCTGACTTTC
CDR3aa: CASSQGIQGSGANVLTF

d_gene: -
len: 14
j_gene: TRBJ1-4
abundance: -
v_gene: TRBV15
CDR3nt: TGTGCCACCAGCAGAGATAGGACTAATGAAAAACTGTTTTTT
CDR3aa: CATSRDRTNEKLFF

d_gene: -
len: 14
j_gene: TRBJ2-7
abundance: -
v_gene: TRBV5-8
CDR3nt: TGTGCCAGCAGCTTTTCTATGGACTCCTACGAGCAGTACTTC
CDR3aa: CASSFSMDSYEQYF

d_gene: TRBD1
len: 16
j_gene: TRBJ2-3
abundance: once
v_gene: TRBV5-1
CDR3nt: TGCGCCAGCAGCTTTCGACAGGGCTCTACCACAGATACGCAGTATTTT
CDR3aa: CASSFRQGSTTDTQYF

d_gene: TRBD2
len: 15
j_gene: TRBJ2-3
abundance: -
v_gene: TRBV11-3
CDR3nt: TGTGCCAGCAGCGCTTCTAGCGGGGGGGCCGGGTCGCAGTATTTT
CDR3aa: CASSASSGGAGSQYF

d_gene: TRBD1
len: 16
j_gene: TRBJ1-1
abundance: -
v_gene: TRBV7-6
CDR3nt: TGTGCCAGCAGCAAACGTCCCCAGGGGGCGGACACTGAAGCTTTCTTT
CDR3aa: CASSKRPQGADTEAFF

d_gene: -
len: 15
j_gene: TRBJ1-5
abundance: -
v_gene: TRBV11-2
CDR3nt: TGTGCCAGCAGCTTTGGAGGGGCTGGAAATCAGCCCCAGCATTTT
CDR3aa: CASSFGGAGNQPQHF

d_gene: -
len: 15
j_gene: TRBJ1-2
abundance: -
v_gene: TRBV10-3
CDR3nt: TGTGCCATCAGGAAAAGCGGGACAAACGATTATGGCTACACCTTC
CDR3aa: CAIRKSGTNDYGYTF

d_gene: -
len: 18
j_gene: TRBJ2-5
abundance: -
v_gene: TRBV7-2
CDR3nt: TGTGCCAGCAGGCGAGCGGGCCAACTAGCTGGGGGCCAAGAGACCCAGTACTTC
CDR3aa: CASRRAGQLAGGQETQYF

d_gene: TRBD2
len: 14
j_gene: TRBJ2-3
abundance: -
v_gene: TRBV5-1
CDR3nt: TGCGCCAGCAGCTTGGTGGCGGGGGAAGATACGCAGTATTTT
CDR3aa: CASSLVAGEDTQYF

d_gene: -
len: 12
j_gene: TRBJ1-1
abundance: -
v_gene: TRBV4-2
CDR3nt: TGTGCCAGCAGTTCAGTGAACACTGAAGCTTTCTTT
CDR3aa: CASSSVNTEAFF

d_gene: TRBD1
len: 15
j_gene: TRBJ1-1
abundance: -
v_gene: TRBV28
CDR3nt: TGTGCCAGCAGGTGGACAGGGGGCCGGAACAAGGAAGCTTTCTTT
CDR3aa: CASRWTGGRNKEAFF

d_gene: -
len: 12
j_gene: TRBJ1-2
abundance: -
v_gene: TRBV29-1
CDR3nt: TGCAGCGTTGCTAACCCTTCTTATGGCTACACCTTC
CDR3aa: CSVANPSYGYTF

d_gene: -
len: 13
j_gene: TRBJ2-1
abundance: -
v_gene: TRBV19
CDR3nt: TGTGCCAGTTCCAAAGGTGGGTGGAATGAGCAGTTCTTC
CDR3aa: CASSKGGWNEQFF

d_gene: TRBD1
len: 15
j_gene: TRBJ1-6
abundance: -
v_gene: TRBV9
CDR3nt: TGTGCCAGCAGCGTAGGGACAGGGGCCAATTCACCCCTCCACTTT
CDR3aa: CASSVGTGANSPLHF

d_gene: TRBD1
len: 13
j_gene: TRBJ1-2
abundance: -
v_gene: TRBV6-5
CDR3nt: TGTGCCAGCAGTAGGGACAGCTCTTATGGCTACACCTTC
CDR3aa: CASSRDSSYGYTF

d_gene: -
len: 13
j_gene: TRBJ1-6
abundance: -
v_gene: TRBV7-9
CDR3nt: TGTGCCAGCAGCTTAGAACGGAATTCACCCCTCCACTTT
CDR3aa: CASSLERNSPLHF

d_gene: TRBD1
len: 13
j_gene: TRBJ2-2
abundance: -
v_gene: TRBV2
CDR3nt: TGTGCCAGCAATGGACAGGTGGGCGGGGAGCTGTTTTTT
CDR3aa: CASNGQVGGELFF

d_gene: -
len: 14
j_gene: TRBJ1-1
abundance: few
v_gene: TRBV5-4
CDR3nt: TGTGCCAGCCGCAGCCAGGGAATGAACACTGAAGCTTTCTTT
CDR3aa: CASRSQGMNTEAFF

d_gene: TRBD1
len: 15
j_gene: TRBJ2-5
abundance: -
v_gene: TRBV5-8
CDR3nt: TGTGCCAGCAGCTCCCGGACAGGGGGCCCAGAGACCCAGTACTTC
CDR3aa: CASSSRTGGPETQYF

d_gene: -
len: 14
j_gene: TRBJ2-7
abundance: -
v_gene: TRBV6-6
CDR3nt: TGTGCCAGCAGCCCGAGGGGGGGAATCGACGAGCAGTACTTC
CDR3aa: CASSPRGGIDEQYF

d_gene: -
len: 16
j_gene: TRBJ1-6
abundance: -
v_gene: TRBV2
CDR3nt: TGTGCCAGCAGAGGGGGAGCCGGGACTAGCCCTTCACCCCTCCACTTT
CDR3aa: CASRGGAGTSPSPLHF

d_gene: -
len: 13
j_gene: TRBJ1-2
abundance: -
v_gene: TRBV2
CDR3nt: TGTGCCAGCAGTGATTTAGGGTGGCGGGGGAACACCTTC
CDR3aa: CASSDLGWRGNTF

d_gene: TRBD1
len: 16
j_gene: TRBJ2-7
abundance: -
v_gene: TRBV7-2
CDR3nt: TGTGCCAGCAGCCTGGGACAGGGGTCACTCTCCTACGAGCAGTACTTC
CDR3aa: CASSLGQGSLSYEQYF

d_gene: TRBD2
len: 15
j_gene: TRBJ2-7
abundance: -
v_gene: TRBV7-2
CDR3nt: TGTGCCAGCAGCCGACTAGCGGGGAGCTCCTACGAGCAGTACTTC
CDR3aa: CASSRLAGSSYEQYF

d_gene: -
len: 14
j_gene: TRBJ1-6
abundance: once
v_gene: TRBV5-4
CDR3nt: TGTGCCAGCAGCGTAAACAGAGATAATTCACCCCTCCACTTT
CDR3aa: CASSVNRDNSPLHF

d_gene: TRBD1
len: 15
j_gene: TRBJ1-5
abundance: -
v_gene: TRBV5-8
CDR3nt: TGTGCCAGCAGGGGCCCCGGGACAGATAATCAGCCCCAGCATTTT
CDR3aa: CASRGPGTDNQPQHF

d_gene: -
len: 15
j_gene: TRBJ1-4
abundance: once
v_gene: TRBV7-2
CDR3nt: TGTGCCAGCAGCTTATCCGCCAGCGGTAATGAAAAACTGTTTTTT
CDR3aa: CASSLSASGNEKLFF

d_gene: -
len: 16
j_gene: TRBJ2-5
abundance: -
v_gene: TRBV25-1
CDR3nt: TGTGCCAGCAGTGAATCGGCGGCGGGCCGTAGATTCACCCAGTACTTC
CDR3aa: CASSESAAGRRFTQYF

d_gene: -
len: 16
j_gene: TRBJ2-3
abundance: -
v_gene: TRBV5-4
CDR3nt: TGTGCCAGCAGTTCGATAGGAAAACTACCCACAGGTACGCAGTATTTT
CDR3aa: CASSSIGKLPTGTQYF

d_gene: TRBD2
len: 15
j_gene: TRBJ2-1
abundance: -
v_gene: TRBV25-1
CDR3nt: TGTGCCAGCAGTCCAAGCGGGGTCGACGCCCGTGAGCAGTTCTTC
CDR3aa: CASSPSGVDAREQFF

d_gene: -
len: 18
j_gene: TRBJ1-6
abundance: once
v_gene: TRBV29-1
CDR3nt: TGCAGCGTCAACCCCAAGCGAACCCTTGGACGGCGCAATTCACCCCTCCACTTT
CDR3aa: CSVNPKRTLGRRNSPLHF

d_gene: -
len: 14
j_gene: TRBJ2-1
abundance: -
v_gene: TRBV7-9
CDR3nt: TGTGCCAGCAGGGTCGCCCCACAGGGCAATGAGCAGTTCTTC
CDR3aa: CASRVAPQGNEQFF

d_gene: -
len: 14
j_gene: TRBJ1-6
abundance: -
v_gene: TRBV5-6
CDR3nt: TGTGCCAGCAGCTTTCAAGGGGGAAATTCACCCCTCCACTTT
CDR3aa: CASSFQGGNSPLHF

d_gene: TRBD1
len: 14
j_gene: TRBJ1-5
abundance: once
v_gene: TRBV19
CDR3nt: TGTGCCAGTAACACACAGGGGGGAAATCAGCCCCAGCATTTT
CDR3aa: CASNTQGGNQPQHF

d_gene: -
len: 13
j_gene: TRBJ1-1
abundance: -
v_gene: TRBV12-5
CDR3nt: TGTGCTAGTTTGAACCAAGGGAACACTGAAGCTTTCTTT
CDR3aa: CASLNQGNTEAFF

d_gene: TRBD2
len: 15
j_gene: TRBJ2-7
abundance: -
v_gene: TRBV19
CDR3nt: TGTGCCAGTAGTATAGAGGCTAGCGGTCACTACGAGCAGTACTTC
CDR3aa: CASSIEASGHYEQYF

d_gene: -
len: 12
j_gene: TRBJ2-7
abundance: once
v_gene: TRBV7-2
CDR3nt: TGTGCCAGCAGCCCCCAATACTACGAGCAGTACTTC
CDR3aa: CASSPQYYEQYF